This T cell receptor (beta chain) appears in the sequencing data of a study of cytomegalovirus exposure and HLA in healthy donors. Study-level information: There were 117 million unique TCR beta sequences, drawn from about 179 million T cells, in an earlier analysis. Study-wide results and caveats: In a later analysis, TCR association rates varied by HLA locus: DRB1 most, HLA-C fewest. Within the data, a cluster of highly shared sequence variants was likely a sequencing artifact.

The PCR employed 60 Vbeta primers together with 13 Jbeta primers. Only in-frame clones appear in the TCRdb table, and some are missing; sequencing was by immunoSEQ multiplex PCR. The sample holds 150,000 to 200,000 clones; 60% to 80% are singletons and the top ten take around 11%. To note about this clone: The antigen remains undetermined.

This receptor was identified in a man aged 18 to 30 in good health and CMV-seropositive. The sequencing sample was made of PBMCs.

CDR3 amino acids: CASSEAGTVYEQYF. Here the CDR3 DNA reads TGTGCCAGCAGTGAAGCTGGGACAGTCTACGAGCAGTACTTC. The rearrangement uses TRBV6-1 and TRBJ2-7; TRBD1 agrees at 7 bases. The ends lost 0 bases at V and 3 bases at J; junction bases unmatched: 2. CDR3 length: 14 amino acids. Germline values: CDR1 MNHNS, CDR2 SASEGT.